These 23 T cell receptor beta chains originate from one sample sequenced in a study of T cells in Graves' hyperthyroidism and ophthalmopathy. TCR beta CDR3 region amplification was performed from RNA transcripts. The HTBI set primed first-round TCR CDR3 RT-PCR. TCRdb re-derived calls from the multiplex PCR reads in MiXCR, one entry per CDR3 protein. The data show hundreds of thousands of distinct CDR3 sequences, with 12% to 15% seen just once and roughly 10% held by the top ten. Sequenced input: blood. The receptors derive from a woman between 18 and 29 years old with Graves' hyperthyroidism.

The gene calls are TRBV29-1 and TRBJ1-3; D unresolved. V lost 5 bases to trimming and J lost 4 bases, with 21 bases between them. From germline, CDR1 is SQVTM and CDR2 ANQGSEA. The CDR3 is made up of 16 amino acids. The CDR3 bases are TGCAGCGTTATGAATTGGGAGCCGATAGGGGGAAACACCATATATTTT. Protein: CSVMNWEPIGGNTIYF.

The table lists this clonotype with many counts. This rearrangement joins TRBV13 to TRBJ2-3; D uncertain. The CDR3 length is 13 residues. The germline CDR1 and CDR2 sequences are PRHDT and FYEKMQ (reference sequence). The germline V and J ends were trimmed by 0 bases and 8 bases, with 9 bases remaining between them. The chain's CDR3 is CASSLGGMSTQYF. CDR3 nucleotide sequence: TGTGCCAGCAGCTTAGGTGGGATGAGTACGCAGTATTTT.

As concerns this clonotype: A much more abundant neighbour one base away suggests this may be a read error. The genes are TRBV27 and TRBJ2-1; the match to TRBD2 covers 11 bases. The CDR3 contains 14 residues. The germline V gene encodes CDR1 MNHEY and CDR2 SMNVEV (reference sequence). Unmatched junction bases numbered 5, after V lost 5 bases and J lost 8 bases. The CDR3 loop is CASSPGTSGYEQFF. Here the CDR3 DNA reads TGTGCCAGCAGTCCGGGGACTAGCGGTTATGAGCAGTTCTTC.

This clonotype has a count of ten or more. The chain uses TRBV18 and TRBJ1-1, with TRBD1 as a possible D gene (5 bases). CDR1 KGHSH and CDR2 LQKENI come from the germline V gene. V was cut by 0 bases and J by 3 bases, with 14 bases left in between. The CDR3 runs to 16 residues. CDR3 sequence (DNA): TGTGCCAGCTCACCACCATTAAGGGGAAAGGACACTGAAGCTTTCTTT. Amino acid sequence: CASSPPLRGKDTEAFF.

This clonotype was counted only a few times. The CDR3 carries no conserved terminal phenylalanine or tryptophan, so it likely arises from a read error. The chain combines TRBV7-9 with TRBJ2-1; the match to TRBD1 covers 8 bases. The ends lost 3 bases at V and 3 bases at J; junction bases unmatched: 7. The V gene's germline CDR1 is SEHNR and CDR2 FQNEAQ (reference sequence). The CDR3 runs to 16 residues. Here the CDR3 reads CASSFPGTGIYNEQFL. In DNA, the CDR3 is TGTGCCAGCAGCTTCCCCGGGACAGGAATCTACAATGAGCAGTTCCTC.

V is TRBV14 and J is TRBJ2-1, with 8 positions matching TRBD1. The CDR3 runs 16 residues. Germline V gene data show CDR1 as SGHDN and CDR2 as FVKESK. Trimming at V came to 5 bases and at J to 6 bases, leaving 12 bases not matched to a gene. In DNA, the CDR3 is TGTGCCAGCAGCACCCGACAGGGGTCGCAGGTCAATGAGCAGTTCTTC. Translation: CASSTRQGSQVNEQFF.

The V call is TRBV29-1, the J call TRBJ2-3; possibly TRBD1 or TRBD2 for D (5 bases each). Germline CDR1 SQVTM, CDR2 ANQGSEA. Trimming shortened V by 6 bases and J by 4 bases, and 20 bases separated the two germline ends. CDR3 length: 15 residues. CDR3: CSVSGTSGLADTQYF. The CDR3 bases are TGCAGCGTCTCCGGGACCTCCGGGCTCGCAGATACGCAGTATTTT.

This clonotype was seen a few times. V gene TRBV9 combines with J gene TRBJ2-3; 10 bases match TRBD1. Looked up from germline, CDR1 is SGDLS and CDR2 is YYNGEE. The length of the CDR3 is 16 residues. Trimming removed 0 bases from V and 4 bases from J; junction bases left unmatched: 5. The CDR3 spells CASSVEGTGVPDTQYF. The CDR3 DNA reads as TGTGCCAGCAGCGTAGAAGGGACAGGGGTCCCAGATACGCAGTATTTT.

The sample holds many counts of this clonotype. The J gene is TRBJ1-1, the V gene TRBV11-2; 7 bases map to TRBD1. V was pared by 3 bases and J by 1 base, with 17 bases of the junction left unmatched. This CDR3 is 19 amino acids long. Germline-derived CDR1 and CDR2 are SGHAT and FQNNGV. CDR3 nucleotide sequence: TGTGCCAGCAGCTTCTCCTTTCCACGACAGGGAAGAGGGAACACTGAAGCTTTCTTT. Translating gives CASSFSFPRQGRGNTEAFF.

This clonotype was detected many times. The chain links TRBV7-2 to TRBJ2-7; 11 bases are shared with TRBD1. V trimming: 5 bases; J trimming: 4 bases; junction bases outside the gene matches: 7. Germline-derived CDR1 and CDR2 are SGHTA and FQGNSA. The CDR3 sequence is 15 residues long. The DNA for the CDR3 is TGTGCCAGCAGCCCATGGACAGGGGGCGGATACGAGCAGTACTTC. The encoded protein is CASSPWTGGGYEQYF.

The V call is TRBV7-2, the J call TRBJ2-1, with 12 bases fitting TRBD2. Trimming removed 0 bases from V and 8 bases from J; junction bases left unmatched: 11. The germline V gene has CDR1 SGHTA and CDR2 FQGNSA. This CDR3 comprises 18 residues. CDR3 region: CASSLASLAGGSGDEQFF. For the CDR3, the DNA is TGTGCCAGCAGCTTAGCCTCTCTAGCGGGAGGGTCAGGGGATGAGCAGTTCTTC.

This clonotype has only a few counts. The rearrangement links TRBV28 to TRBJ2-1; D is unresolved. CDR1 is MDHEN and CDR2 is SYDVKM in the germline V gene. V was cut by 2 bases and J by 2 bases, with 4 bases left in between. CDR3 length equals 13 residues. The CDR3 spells CASSLIPYNEQFF. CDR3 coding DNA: TGTGCCAGCAGTTTAATCCCCTACAATGAGCAGTTCTTC.

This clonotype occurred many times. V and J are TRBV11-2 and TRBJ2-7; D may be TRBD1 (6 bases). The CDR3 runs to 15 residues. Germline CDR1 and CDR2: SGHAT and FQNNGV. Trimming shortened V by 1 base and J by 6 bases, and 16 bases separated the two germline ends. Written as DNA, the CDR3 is TGTGCCAGCAGCTTAGTCCTTGGACAGAAGGGCGAGCAGTACTTC. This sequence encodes CASSLVLGQKGEQYF.

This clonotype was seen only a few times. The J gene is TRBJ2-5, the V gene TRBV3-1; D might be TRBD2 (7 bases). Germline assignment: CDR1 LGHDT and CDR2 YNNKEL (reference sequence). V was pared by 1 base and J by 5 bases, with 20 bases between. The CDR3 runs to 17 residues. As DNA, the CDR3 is TGTGCCAGCAGCCAAGCGGGGGCGGGGGTTCGGGAGGAGACCCAGTACTTC. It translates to CASSQAGAGVREETQYF.

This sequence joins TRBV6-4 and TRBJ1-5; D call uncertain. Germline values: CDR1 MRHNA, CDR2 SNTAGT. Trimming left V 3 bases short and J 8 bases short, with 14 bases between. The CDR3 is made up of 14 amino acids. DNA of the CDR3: TGTGCCAGCAGTGAATACGGACGGGGTGAGCCCCAGCATTTT. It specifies CASSEYGRGEPQHF.

The CDR3 region has the DNA TGTGCCAGCTCGCGACTGACTAGCGGGAGAGATATCTACGAGCAGTACTTC. Protein: CASSRLTSGRDIYEQYF. The V call is TRBV12-3 or TRBV12-4, the J call TRBJ2-7; the match to TRBD2 covers 12 bases. The V gene end was trimmed by 8 bases and the J gene end by 3 bases; junction bases not matched to a gene: 14. This CDR3 has 17 residues.

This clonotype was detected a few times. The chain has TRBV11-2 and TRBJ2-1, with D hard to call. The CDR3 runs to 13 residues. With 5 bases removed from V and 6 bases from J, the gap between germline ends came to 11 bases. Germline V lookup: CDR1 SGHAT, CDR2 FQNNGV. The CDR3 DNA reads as TGTGCCAGCAGCGCCCAATGGGGCAATGAGCAGTTCTTC. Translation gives CASSAQWGNEQFF. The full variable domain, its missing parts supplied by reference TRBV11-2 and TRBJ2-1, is EAGVAQSPRYKIIEKRQSVAFWCNPISGHATLYWYQQILGQGPKLLIQFQNNGVVDDSQLPKDRFSAERLKGVDSTLKIQPAKLEDSAVYLCASSAQWGNEQFFGPGTRLTVL.

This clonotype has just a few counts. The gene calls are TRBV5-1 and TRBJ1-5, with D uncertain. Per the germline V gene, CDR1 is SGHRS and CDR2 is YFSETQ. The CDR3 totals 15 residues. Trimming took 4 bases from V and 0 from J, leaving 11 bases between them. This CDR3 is CASSADGNSNQPQHF. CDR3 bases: TGCGCCAGCAGCGCTGACGGGAATAGCAATCAGCCCCAGCATTTT.

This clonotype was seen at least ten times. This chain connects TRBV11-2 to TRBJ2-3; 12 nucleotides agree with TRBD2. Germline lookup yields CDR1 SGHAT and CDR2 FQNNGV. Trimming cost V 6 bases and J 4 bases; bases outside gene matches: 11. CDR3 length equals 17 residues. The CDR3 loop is CASSSPSSGRASDTQYF. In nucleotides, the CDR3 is TGTGCCAGCAGTTCCCCCTCTAGCGGGAGGGCCTCAGATACGCAGTATTTT. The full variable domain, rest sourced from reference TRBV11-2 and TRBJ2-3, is EAGVAQSPRYKIIEKRQSVAFWCNPISGHATLYWYQQILGQGPKLLIQFQNNGVVDDSQLPKDRFSAERLKGVDSTLKIQPAKLEDSAVYLCASSSPSSGRASDTQYFGPGTRLTVL.

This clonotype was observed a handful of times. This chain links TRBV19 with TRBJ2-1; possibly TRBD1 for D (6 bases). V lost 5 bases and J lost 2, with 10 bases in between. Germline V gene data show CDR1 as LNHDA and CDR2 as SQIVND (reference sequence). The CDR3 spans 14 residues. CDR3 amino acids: CASSLRTAYNEQFF. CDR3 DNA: TGTGCCAGTAGTTTAAGGACAGCCTACAATGAGCAGTTCTTC. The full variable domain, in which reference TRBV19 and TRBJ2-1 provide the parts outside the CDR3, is DGGITQSPKYLFRKEGQNVTLSCEQNLNHDAMYWYRQDPGQGLRLIYYSQIVNDFQKGDIAEGYSVSREKKESFPLTVTSAQKNPTAFYLCASSLRTAYNEQFFGPGTRLTVL.

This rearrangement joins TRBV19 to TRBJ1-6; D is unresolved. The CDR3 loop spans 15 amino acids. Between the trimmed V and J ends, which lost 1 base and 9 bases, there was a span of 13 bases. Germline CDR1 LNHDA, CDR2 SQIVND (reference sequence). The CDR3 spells CASSIVSGRSSPLHF. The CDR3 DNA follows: TGTGCCAGTAGTATAGTTTCGGGTCGCAGTTCACCCCTCCACTTT.

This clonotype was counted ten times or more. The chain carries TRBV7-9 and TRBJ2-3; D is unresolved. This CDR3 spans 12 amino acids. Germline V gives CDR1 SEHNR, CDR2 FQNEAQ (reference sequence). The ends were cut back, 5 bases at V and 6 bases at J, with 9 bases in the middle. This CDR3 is CASSPMGDTQYF. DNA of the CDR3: TGTGCCAGCAGCCCGATGGGGGATACGCAGTATTTT.

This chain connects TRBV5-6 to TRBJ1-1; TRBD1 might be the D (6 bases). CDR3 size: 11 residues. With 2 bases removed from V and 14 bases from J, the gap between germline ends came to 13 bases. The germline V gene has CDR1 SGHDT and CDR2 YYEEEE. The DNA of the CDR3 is TGTGCCAGCAGCTTTGACAGGCTGTTCTTCTTT. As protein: CASSFDRLFFF.